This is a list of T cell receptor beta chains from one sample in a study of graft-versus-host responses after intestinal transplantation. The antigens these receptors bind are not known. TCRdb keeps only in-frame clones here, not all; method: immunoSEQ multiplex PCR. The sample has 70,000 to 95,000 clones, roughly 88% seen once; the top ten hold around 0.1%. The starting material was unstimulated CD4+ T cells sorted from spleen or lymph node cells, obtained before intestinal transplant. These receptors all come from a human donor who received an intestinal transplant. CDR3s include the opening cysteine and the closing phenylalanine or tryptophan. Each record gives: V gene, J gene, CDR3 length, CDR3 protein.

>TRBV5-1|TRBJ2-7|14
CASSAGQGSYEQYF
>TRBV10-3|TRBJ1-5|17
CAISDGTGGGSNQPQHF
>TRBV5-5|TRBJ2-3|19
CASTIPAGGRPDPTDTQYF
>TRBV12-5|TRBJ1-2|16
CASGSPPWGGGHGYTF
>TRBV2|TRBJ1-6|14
CASRQTDKNSPLHF
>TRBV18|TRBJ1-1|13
CASSPAAATEAFF
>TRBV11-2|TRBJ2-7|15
CASSFGGVPSYEQYF
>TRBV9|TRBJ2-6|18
CASSGTGTRNSGANVLTF
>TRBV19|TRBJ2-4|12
CASRSRANIQYF
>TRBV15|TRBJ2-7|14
CATSRDQGTYEQYF
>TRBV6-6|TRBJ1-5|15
CASSAGPSGDQPQHF
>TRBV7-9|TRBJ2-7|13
CASREQGAGEQYF
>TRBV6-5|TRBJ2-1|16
CASSYSRASPYNEQFF
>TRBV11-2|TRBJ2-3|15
CASSQRQGRTDTQYF
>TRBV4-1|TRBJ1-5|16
CASSQEPGFANQPQHF
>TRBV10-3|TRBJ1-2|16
CAISTPAGSMGYGYTF
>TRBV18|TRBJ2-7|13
CASSTGHPYEQYF
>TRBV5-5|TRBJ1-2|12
CASSLGGPGYTF
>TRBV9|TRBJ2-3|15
CASTGDRGVADTQYF
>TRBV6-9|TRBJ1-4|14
CASSPTGPGEKLFF
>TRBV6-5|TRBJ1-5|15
CASRPDSQLNQPQHF
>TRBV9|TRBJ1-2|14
CASSVFGTGSHYTF
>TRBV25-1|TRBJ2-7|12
CASSVGREKQYF
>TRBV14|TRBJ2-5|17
CASSPPLGAPGQETQYF
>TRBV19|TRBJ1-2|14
CASSSVPVDYGYTF
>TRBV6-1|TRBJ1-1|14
CASSSGQGGTEAFF
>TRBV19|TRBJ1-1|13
CASATGVDTEAFF
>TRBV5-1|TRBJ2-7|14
CASSLRDRDYEQYF
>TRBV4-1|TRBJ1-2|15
CASSRPGEDRGGYTF
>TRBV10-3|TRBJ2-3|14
CAISVQGAEDTQYF
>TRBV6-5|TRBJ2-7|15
CASSYSSRTSDEQYF
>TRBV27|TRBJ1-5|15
CASSSADTSNQPQHF
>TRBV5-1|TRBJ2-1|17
CASSPPNRDNPYNEQFF
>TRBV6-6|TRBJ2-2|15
CASSLFGRGLGELFF
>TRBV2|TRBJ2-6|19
CASGEKTGTGGAGANVLTF
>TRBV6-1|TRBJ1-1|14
CASSVWGLNTEAFF
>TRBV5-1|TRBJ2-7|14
CASSPRTDPYEQYF
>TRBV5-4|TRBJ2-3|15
CASSPGGAPPDTQYF
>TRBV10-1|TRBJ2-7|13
CASSESRSYEQYF
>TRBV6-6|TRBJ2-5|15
CASSYSTSAAGAQYF